This entry is about one TCR beta chain. These data come from a study of blood T cell repertoires in COVID-19. Across the whole study: COVID-19 samples collected from the United States, Italy and Spain covered acute and convalescent phases.

This table comes from immunoSEQ multiplex PCR, and its TCRdb copy is limited to in-frame clones, with some not included. The profile shows 200,000 or so clones, 85% of them singletons. This CDR3 is built from 14 residues. CDR1 and CDR2 (germline): LGHDT, YNNKEL (reference sequence). The V gene lost 4 bases and the J gene lost 0 bases, with 7 bases spanning the gap. The chain recombines TRBV3-1 (or the pseudogene TRBV3-2) with TRBJ1-5; no definite D call. Sequenced input: peripheral blood. This clonotype was obtained from a man aged 55 to 70 with COVID-19, enrolled during active disease. This chain's CDR3 is CASSLADSNQPQHF. DNA of the CDR3: TGTGCCAGCAGCCTGGCTGATAGCAATCAGCCCCAGCATTTT.